Shown below are 30 T cell receptor beta chains from a single sample sequenced in a study of cytomegalovirus exposure and HLA in healthy donors. Profiling relied on immunoSEQ multiplex PCR, and the TCRdb table lists in-frame clones only, not all of them. The sample shows around 350,000 clones, roughly 88% of them seen only once. The specimen sequenced was PBMCs. The receptors shown here come from a woman aged 18-29 years in good health and CMV-seronegative.

The chain uses TRBV7-9 and TRBJ1-4; D is undetermined. The CDR3 consists of 17 residues. Trimming removed 0 bases from V and 0 bases from J, with 11 bases in between. Germline CDR1 reads SEHNR; CDR2 reads FQNEAQ (reference sequence). The CDR3 loop reads CASSLAINPATNEKLFF. The CDR3 DNA sequence: TGTGCCAGCAGCTTAGCTATTAATCCCGCAACTAATGAAAAACTGTTTTTT.

The chain is built from TRBV5-6 and TRBJ1-3; no clear D. CDR3 size: 13 residues. The ends were cut back, 0 bases at V and 4 bases at J, with 5 bases in the middle. The germline CDR1 and CDR2 sequences are SGHDT and YYEEEE. The CDR3 spells CASSLARGNTIYF. CDR3 DNA: TGTGCCAGCAGCTTGGCGCGCGGAAACACCATATATTTT.

The CDR3 sequence is CSVARDSPLRSTDTQYF. The DNA for the CDR3 is TGCAGCGTTGCGAGGGACTCACCTCTCAGGAGCACAGATACGCAGTATTTT. The chain combines TRBV29-1 with TRBJ2-3; weak D call: TRBD2 (6 bases). Trimming shortened V by 4 bases and J by 0 bases, and 20 bases separated the two germline ends. The CDR3 contains 17 residues. Germline V gene lookup returns CDR1 SQVTM and CDR2 ANQGSEA.

The chain is built from TRBV19 and TRBJ1-2, with 8 bases fitting TRBD1. The CDR3 is made up of 13 amino acids. The V segment lost 8 bases and the J segment 3 bases; nucleotides outside the gene matches: 5. The germline CDR1 and CDR2 sequences are LNHDA and SQIVND (reference sequence). CDR3 bases: TGTGCCAGTCAGGGGGCGCGGGACTATGGCTACACCTTC. This translates into CASQGARDYGYTF.

V and J are TRBV5-6 and TRBJ2-5; tentatively, D is TRBD2 (5 bases). Per germline, CDR1 SGHDT and CDR2 YYEEEE. The CDR3 totals 15 residues. V shed 4 bases and J shed 2 bases, with 15 bases lying between them. CDR3 residues: CASSPGGQYQETQYF. As DNA, the CDR3 is TGTGCCAGCAGCCCCGGCGGGCAGTATCAAGAGACCCAGTACTTC.

The chain is built from TRBV9 and TRBJ2-3; 7 nucleotides match TRBD2. The CDR3 runs 13 residues. The trim removed 2 bases at V and 5 bases at J, leaving 2 bases unmatched. Germline values: CDR1 SGDLS, CDR2 YYNGEE. In nucleotides, the CDR3 is TGTGCCAGCAGCGTTACGGGGGGAGATACGCAGTATTTT. This gives the protein CASSVTGGDTQYF.

V is TRBV9 and J is TRBJ2-3; the match to TRBD2 covers 10 bases. The J segment lost 1 base and the V segment lost 0 bases, leaving 8 bases of the junction unmatched. The CDR3 has 18 amino acids. Germline CDR1 and CDR2: SGDLS and YYNGEE. CDR3 DNA sequence: TGTGCCAGCAGCGTAGCACTAGCGGGGCACCAGGGCACAGATACGCAGTATTTT. It yields the protein CASSVALAGHQGTDTQYF.

V usage is TRBV5-4 and J usage is TRBJ2-7; weak D call: TRBD2 (6 bases). Germline assignment: CDR1 SGHNT and CDR2 YYREEE (reference sequence). Trimming took 1 base from V and 4 from J, leaving 18 bases between them. There are 16 residues in the CDR3. The CDR3 sequence is CASSLSGTSTVYEQYF. Here the CDR3 DNA reads TGTGCCAGCAGCTTGAGTGGGACTTCAACAGTTTACGAGCAGTACTTC.

The J gene is TRBJ2-5, the V gene TRBV27, with a possible D match to TRBD2 (5 bases). This CDR3 spans 16 amino acids. The V and J ends lost 5 bases and 2 bases respectively, with 18 bases between them. Germline V gene sequence: CDR1 MNHEY, CDR2 SMNVEV (reference sequence). CDR3 loop: CASSPIASGVQETQYF. The CDR3 nucleotides are TGTGCCAGCAGTCCCATCGCGTCCGGGGTTCAAGAGACCCAGTACTTC.

The rearrangement joins TRBV28 to TRBJ2-7; 7 bases match TRBD2. CDR3 length equals 14 residues. Per the germline V gene, CDR1 is MDHEN and CDR2 is SYDVKM. Unmatched junction bases numbered 9, after V lost 6 bases and J lost 4 bases. The CDR3 DNA reads TGTGCCAGCAGGACCGGGACTACCATGTACGAGCAGTACTTC. It encodes CASRTGTTMYEQYF.

The rearrangement links TRBV6-1 to TRBJ2-1; a possible D gene is TRBD1 (5 bases). V was clipped by 3 bases and J by 4 bases, with 7 bases between them. Looked up from germline, CDR1 is MNHNS and CDR2 is SASEGT. The CDR3 consists of 13 residues. This CDR3 reads CASSETVYNEQFF. DNA of the CDR3: TGTGCCAGCAGTGAGACAGTTTACAATGAGCAGTTCTTC.

The V gene is TRBV14, the J gene TRBJ1-1, with no clear D. The length of the CDR3 is 15 residues. V was clipped by 6 bases and J by 0 bases, with 14 bases between them. Germline CDR1 and CDR2: SGHDN and FVKESK. The CDR3 bases are TGTGCCAGCAGTCCCACGAGACTGCTGAACACTGAAGCTTTCTTT. Translating it yields CASSPTRLLNTEAFF.

The V gene is TRBV19, the J gene TRBJ2-2, with a weak D call TRBD2 (5 bases). From germline, CDR1 is LNHDA and CDR2 SQIVND (reference sequence). The CDR3 extends over 16 amino acids. Trimming removed 5 bases at V and 1 base at J, with 14 bases between. The CDR3 DNA reads as TGTGCCAGTAGTCCGCGGACTGTAATGAACACCGGGGAGCTGTTTTTT. It codes for CASSPRTVMNTGELFF.

The V and J genes are TRBV2 and TRBJ1-1, with 10 bases aligning to TRBD1. After removal of 6 bases from V and 0 bases from J, the junction contained 1 base not matched to a gene. Germline assignment: CDR1 SNHLY and CDR2 FYNNEI. The CDR3 runs 14 residues. CDR3 nucleotide sequence: TGTGCCAGCAGGGGACAGGGGATGAACACTGAAGCTTTCTTT. It specifies CASRGQGMNTEAFF.

The rearrangement uses TRBV5-1 and TRBJ1-6, with 8 bases aligning to TRBD1. The CDR3 extends over 15 amino acids. Unmatched junction bases numbered 10, after V lost 4 bases and J lost 10 bases. Germline values: CDR1 SGHRS, CDR2 YFSETQ. For the CDR3, the DNA is TGCGCCAGCAGCCACGGGACAGGCTCGGGATCACCCCTCCACTTT. Translating gives CASSHGTGSGSPLHF. The full variable domain, in which reference TRBV5-1 and TRBJ1-6 provide the parts outside the CDR3, is KAGVTQTPRYLIKTRGQQVTLSCSPISGHRSVSWYQQTPGQGLQFLFEYFSETQRNKGNFPGRFSGRQFSNSRSEMNVSTLELGDSALYLCASSHGTGSGSPLHFGNGTRLTVT.

The chain is built from TRBV18 and TRBJ2-3, with D unresolved. From germline, CDR1 is KGHSH and CDR2 LQKENI. This CDR3 contains 16 residues. Trimming pared 4 bases from V and 0 bases from J, leaving 14 bases between. The CDR3 loop reads CASSRFTDASTDTQYF. The CDR3 coding sequence is TGTGCCAGCTCACGATTCACAGACGCCAGCACAGATACGCAGTATTTT.

This chain connects TRBV18 to TRBJ2-5; 9 bases fit TRBD2. The CDR3 is 16 amino acids. Looked up from germline, CDR1 is KGHSH and CDR2 is LQKENI. V shed 7 bases, J shed 5 bases, and the junction held 14 bases outside the gene matches. CDR3 coding DNA: TGTGCCAGCTGCCGGGTAGCGGGAGCCAGGAGGGAGACCCAGTACTTC. Its translation: CASCRVAGARRETQYF. The whole variable domain, remainder taken from reference TRBV18 and TRBJ2-5, is NAGVMQNPRHLVRRRGQEARLRCSPMKGHSHVYWYRQLPEEGLKFMVYLQKENIIDESGMPKERFSAEFPKEGPSILRIQQVVRGDSAAYFCASCRVAGARRETQYFGPGTRLLVL.

This chain joins TRBV5-1 and TRBJ2-1; D is undetermined. CDR1 is SGHRS, CDR2 YFSETQ, per germline. V gave up 0 bases and J gave up 5 bases, with 12 bases separating them. The CDR3 is 15 amino acids. CDR3 bases: TGCGCCAGCAGCTTGGAGGTGGGCCCCAACAATGAGCAGTTCTTC. It specifies CASSLEVGPNNEQFF.

V and J are TRBV27 and TRBJ2-4; 7 bases are a match to TRBD2. The CDR3 length is 17 residues. Germline CDR1 is MNHEY and CDR2 is SMNVEV (reference sequence). The V segment lost 6 bases and the J segment 0 bases; nucleotides outside the gene matches: 11. The CDR3: CASRGGWAPLAKNIQYF. The CDR3, as DNA: TGTGCCAGCAGGGGGGGGTGGGCACCGCTAGCCAAAAACATTCAGTACTTC.

V is TRBV5-4 and J is TRBJ2-1; 12 nucleotides match TRBD2. CDR1 is SGHNT, CDR2 YYREEE, per germline (reference sequence). The CDR3 has 15 amino acids. J gave up 7 bases and V 0 bases, and 2 bases lay outside the gene matches. In DNA, the CDR3 is TGTGCCAGCAGCTTGGATCTAGCGGGAGGGAATGAGCAGTTCTTC. Encoded protein: CASSLDLAGGNEQFF.

The chain combines TRBV10-3 with TRBJ2-3, with D perhaps matching TRBD2 (6 bases). V was cut by 11 bases and J by 3 bases, with 18 bases left in between. CDR1 is ENHRY, CDR2 SYGVKD, per germline. CDR3 length equals 14 residues. The CDR3 DNA reads TGTGCCTCCAAGACTAGAGATCTGACAGATACGCAGTATTTT. Translated: CASKTRDLTDTQYF.

This chain links TRBV5-1 with TRBJ2-7; 9 bases match TRBD1. The germline V gene encodes CDR1 SGHRS and CDR2 YFSETQ. The CDR3 length is 16 residues. V dropped 2 bases and J dropped 4; count of bases not matched to a gene: 10. Here the CDR3 DNA reads TGCGCCAGCAGCTTACGTGAGGGGGGACAGGGTTACGAGCAGTACTTC. Encoded protein: CASSLREGGQGYEQYF.

V gene TRBV5-1 combines with J gene TRBJ2-7, with D hard to call. This CDR3 contains 19 residues. The germline gives CDR1 SGHRS, CDR2 YFSETQ. The germline V and J ends were trimmed by 2 bases and 6 bases, with 30 bases remaining between them. The DNA of the CDR3 is TGCGCCAGCAGCTTACCCCCCTCCGAGGTAATACAAAACTTAGGCGAGCAGTACTTC. It translates to CASSLPPSEVIQNLGEQYF.

This chain uses TRBV6-5 with TRBJ1-1; 7 bases are a match to TRBD1. Germline CDR1 MNHEY, CDR2 SVGAGI. The CDR3 extends over 11 amino acids. Trimming at V came to 4 bases and at J to 8 bases, leaving 1 base not matched to a gene. In DNA, the CDR3 is TGTGCCAGCAGTTTCAGGGGGGAAGCTTTCTTT. Residues: CASSFRGEAFF.

The chain uses TRBV4-1 and TRBJ2-7; a weak D match, TRBD1 (5 bases). V lost 1 base and J 0 bases, leaving 10 bases between the germline ends. From germline, CDR1 is MGHRA and CDR2 YSYEKL. The CDR3 totals 15 residues. This CDR3 reads CASSQGGLRSYEQYF. CDR3 DNA sequence: TGCGCCAGCAGCCAAGGGGGCCTCCGCTCCTACGAGCAGTACTTC.

The chain is built from TRBV19 and TRBJ2-2, with D possibly matching TRBD1 (6 bases). Germline V gene data show CDR1 as LNHDA and CDR2 as SQIVND (reference sequence). The CDR3 extends over 14 amino acids. Trimming left V 4 bases short and J 2 bases short, with 8 bases between. The CDR3 DNA is TGTGCCAGTAGTAAACAGGGAAACACCGGGGAGCTGTTTTTT. Protein sequence: CASSKQGNTGELFF.

The chain combines TRBV13 with TRBJ2-1; no definite D call. Germline V gene sequence: CDR1 PRHDT, CDR2 FYEKMQ (reference sequence). V was trimmed by 1 base and J by 6 bases, leaving 4 bases between them. The CDR3 loop spans 12 amino acids. The CDR3 region is CASSLVRNEQFF. CDR3 DNA sequence: TGTGCCAGCAGCTTAGTGCGCAATGAGCAGTTCTTC.

The chain recombines TRBV7-9 with TRBJ1-2; no firm D call. V lost 7 bases to trimming and J lost 8 bases, with 20 bases between them. This CDR3 has 14 amino acids. CDR1 is SEHNR, CDR2 FQNEAQ, per germline (reference sequence). For the CDR3, the DNA is TGTGCCAGCACCCAACTAGTCCAGATGGGCGGCTACACCTTC. Translation gives CASTQLVQMGGYTF.

The chain is built from TRBV7-8 and TRBJ2-7; 10 bases are shared with TRBD2. The CDR3 length is 18 residues. Trimming cost V 1 base and J 2 bases; bases outside gene matches: 11. Germline values: CDR1 SGHVS, CDR2 FQNEAQ. DNA of the CDR3: TGTGCCAGCAGCTTAGGAATTAGAAAGCTAGCGGGGGCCTACGAGCAGTACTTC. Translation: CASSLGIRKLAGAYEQYF.

The chain is built from TRBV5-6 and TRBJ2-3; a weak D match, TRBD2 (5 bases). V dropped 3 bases and J dropped 4 bases, with 6 bases sitting between them. The CDR3 runs to 12 residues. CDR1 SGHDT and CDR2 YYEEEE come from the germline V gene. CDR3 protein: CASSSSPDTQYF. The CDR3 nucleotides read TGTGCCAGCAGCTCTAGCCCAGATACGCAGTATTTT.